Below, one TCR beta chain is given with its context. The antigen it binds to is not known. Base qualities were left out, and no much larger clone turns up one base away. V is shortened by 1 base, J by 5 bases, and the region joining them spans 13 bases. From the cysteine up to the phenylalanine, the CDR3 has a length of 15 residues. Only CDR3 DNA is held: 45 bases, read in frame from base 1. The sample comes from a study of long-term antiretroviral therapy in people with HIV (dated by TCRdb to the early 2020s). Context from the whole study: Collection of the earliest samples took place about a decade ahead of the 2015 WHO recommendation for immediate ART, at a time when ART was typically delayed until CD4 counts fell. Among the roughly 30 participants with HIV, fewer than twelve were female. Whether ART initiation and durable HIV suppression were associated with changes in peripheral blood TRB repertoire composition and diversity was tested in a retrospective serial study. A total of roughly 200 cryopreserved PBMC samples came from 30 adults with confirmed HIV infection and were collected serially over a mean of about six years (range 1-12). No cross-contamination during QIAcube processing was seen in test extractions of a monoclonal T-cell line run alongside around 34 polyclonal samples. Broader findings and caveats from the paper: Because cell numbers in pre-ART samples were limited, unsorted PBMC were profiled instead of sorted CD4+ and CD8+ T cells. Limited PBMC availability meant only the TCR beta chain was sequenced, without alpha chain pairing. Starting ART was linked to a significant rise in TRB diversity, yet even with long-term ART the diversity remained significantly lower than in transplant donor controls. Inferences about post-ART repertoire changes were limited because no data were available on ART adherence, viral resistance or therapy changes. Compared with controls, HIV repertoires had narrower CDR3 length ranges, and the network structure pointed to an antigen-experienced repertoire that shifted only slightly toward naive after ART. Expanded TRB clones identified before ART initiation dominated the repertoire at all time points, although this dominance fluctuated and declined in many PLHIV after ART. The samples were dated from about 2004 to 2017, and the ART regimens that were used may be less effective than current ART regimens.

Participants were included only if at least one PBMC sample before ART initiation and at least two post-ART samples were available. Every participant with HIV received treatment in the United States of America. Before DNA extraction, cryopreserved samples of roughly 0.9-11 million PBMC were thawed and washed. At the time of the earliest PBMC sample, participants with HIV were aged between roughly 20 and 60 years. PBMC samples from each participant spanned 1-4 timepoints before ART initiation and 2-8 timepoints after ART initiation, with a median of 7 samples. Serial HIV viral load, CD4+ T-cell count, ART history and demographic data were obtained for every participant. Using a Qiagen kit on a QIAcube, genomic DNA was extracted from unsorted PBMC, with samples processed in batches of 12. The immunoSEQ hsTCRB v3.0 assay was used at survey level resolution to sequence the TRB variable region. The targeted TRB sequencing depth was about 40,000-55,000 T-cell genomes per sample. TRB libraries were pooled and sequenced on an Illumina MiSeq using a v3 150-cycle kit. On the authors' methods: Analysis of repertoires was carried out in R inside a reproducible Nextflow workflow spanning QC, data transformation and analysis. LymphoSeq2, an R package for exploring AIRR-Seq data, was used to implement the custom analyses. A few samples yielding fewer than 5000 total TRB sequences were excluded, leaving over 150 analyzed HIV repertoires. Among the roughly 190 retained HIV repertoires, 55 to 65 were collected before ART initiation and about 130 were collected after ART initiation. Repertoires were downsampled to 5000 TRB nucleotide sequences, with summary statistics averaged over 100 downsampling iterations. Only TRB sequences with CDR3 regions of at least seven amino acids were retained for analysis. Two measures captured diversity: a Shannon entropy-derived clonality score and the Gini coefficient. In the repertoire networks, any two of the top 5000 CDR3 amino acid sequences were connected whenever the two sequences differed by an edit distance of one. Antigen specificity groups and MHC restriction were predicted for TRB CDR3 amino acid sequences with GLIPH2. CDR3 amino acid sequences were matched against VDJdb and McPAS-TCR to flag known CMV, EBV, HIV or tissue antigen associations. Pre-ART, post-ART and control groups were compared with Wilcoxon signed-rank tests and Holm-Bonferroni correction. The source is immuneACCESS, and TCRdb retained only in-frame sequences with V and J called. Part of the clones is not carried over; for the studies checked, unresolved V genes explain less than half of this, and the remainder is unexplained. That table gives V, J and clone size, and the DNA gave D and trimming. This sample gives tens of thousands of clones in total; approximately 86% of them show up just once. The ten most abundant clones make up approximately 5% of the sample.

The receptor chain draws on TRBV5-3 and TRBJ1-5; no D segment can be confidently identified. TRBV5-3 is an ORF; its function is uncertain. The TCR originated in a woman aged 50 to 65 with HIV. Sequenced material: unsorted PBMCs, taken 0.1 years before starting antiretroviral therapy. The DNA is as follows: TGTGCCAGAAGCTTGACCGGTCCAATGCATCAGCCCCAGCATTTT. It translates as CARSLTGPMHQPQHF.